This TCR beta chain derives from a study of beta chain features in type 1 diabetes. CDR1 is LGHNA and CDR2 is YSLEER in the germline V gene. Trimming left V 1 base short and J 3 bases short, with 7 bases between. The CDR3 runs 13 residues. cDNA synthesis used the whole RNA isolate, giving expressed TCRB sequences. Only in-frame clones appear in the TCRdb table, and some are missing; sequencing was by immunoSEQ multiplex PCR. Seen here are some 900,000 clones, roughly 16% observed once, and the top ten hold 0.023%. In this sample, this clone turned up a few times. A heparinised blood draw that averaged around 110 mL was obtained once from each donor. Sorting with CD45RO/CCR7/CD25/CD127/CD95/CD27 yielded naive, central memory, regulatory and stem-like memory CD4+ cells.

Specimen: naive CD4+ T cells from blood. This TCR derives from a woman aged 18 to 35 in good health. The J gene is TRBJ2-7, the V gene TRBV4-3, with D possibly TRBD2 on 6 matching bases. CDR3 loop: CASSQVGGYEQYF. The CDR3 bases are TGCGCCAGCAGCCAAGTGGGGGGCTACGAGCAGTACTTC.